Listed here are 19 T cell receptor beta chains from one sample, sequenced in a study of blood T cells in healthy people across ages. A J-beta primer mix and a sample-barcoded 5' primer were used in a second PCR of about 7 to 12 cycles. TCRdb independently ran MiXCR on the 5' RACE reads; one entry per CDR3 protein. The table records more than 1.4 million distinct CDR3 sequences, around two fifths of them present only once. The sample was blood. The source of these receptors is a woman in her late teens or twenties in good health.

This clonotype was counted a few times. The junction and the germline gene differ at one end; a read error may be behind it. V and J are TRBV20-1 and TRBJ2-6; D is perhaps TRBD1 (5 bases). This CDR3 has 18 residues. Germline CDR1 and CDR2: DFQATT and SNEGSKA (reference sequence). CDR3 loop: CSAGDTDRTFSGANVLTF. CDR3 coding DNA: TGCAGTGCTGGAGATACTGACAGAACGTTCTCTGGGGCCAACGTCCTGACTTTC.

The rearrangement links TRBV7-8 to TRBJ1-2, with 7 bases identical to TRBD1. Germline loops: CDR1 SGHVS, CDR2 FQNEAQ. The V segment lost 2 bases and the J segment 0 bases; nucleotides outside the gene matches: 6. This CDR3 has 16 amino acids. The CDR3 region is CASSLSGQTPNYGYTF. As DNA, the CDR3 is TGTGCCAGCAGCTTATCGGGACAGACCCCTAACTATGGCTACACCTTC.

This CDR3 reads CASSGTSGGADAQYF. In DNA form, the CDR3 reads TGTGCCAGCAGTGGGACTAGCGGGGGGGCCGATGCGCAGTATTTT. The rearrangement links TRBV6-4 to TRBJ2-3; TRBD2 matches at 15 bases. With 4 bases clipped from V and 10 bases from J, the junction kept 6 bases outside the gene matches. CDR1 is MRHNA and CDR2 is SNTAGT in the germline V gene. CDR3 length equals 15 residues.

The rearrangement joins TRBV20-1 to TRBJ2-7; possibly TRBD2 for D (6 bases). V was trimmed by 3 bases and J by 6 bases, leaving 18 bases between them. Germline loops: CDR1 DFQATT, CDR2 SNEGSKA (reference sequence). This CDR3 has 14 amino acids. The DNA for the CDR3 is TGCAGTGCTAGCCCCTGGACAACGCGGGGCGAGCAGTACTTC. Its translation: CSASPWTTRGEQYF.

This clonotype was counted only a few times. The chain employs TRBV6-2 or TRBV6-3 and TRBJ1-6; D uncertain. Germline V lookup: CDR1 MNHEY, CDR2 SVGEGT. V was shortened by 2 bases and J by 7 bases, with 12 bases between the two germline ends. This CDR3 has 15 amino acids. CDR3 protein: CASSYGRIHNSPLHF. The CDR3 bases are TGTGCCAGCAGTTACGGAAGGATCCACAATTCACCCCTCCACTTT.

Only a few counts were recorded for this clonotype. As DNA, the CDR3 is TGTGCCAGCATGGGTGTGCGGAGCACAGATACGCAGTATTTT. It is translated as CASMGVRSTDTQYF. The rearrangement links TRBV27 to TRBJ2-3; D ambiguous. The CDR3 length is 14 residues. The V gene's germline CDR1 is MNHEY and CDR2 SMNVEV (reference sequence). Trimming pared 7 bases from V and 0 bases from J, leaving 11 bases between.

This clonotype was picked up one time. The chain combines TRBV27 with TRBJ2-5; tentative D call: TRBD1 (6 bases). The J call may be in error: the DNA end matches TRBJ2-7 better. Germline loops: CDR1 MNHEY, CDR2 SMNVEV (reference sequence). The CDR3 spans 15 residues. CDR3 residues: CASSSLGTSNYEQYF. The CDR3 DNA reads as TGTGCCAGCAGTTCCCTTGGGACATCCAACTACGAGCAGTACTTC.

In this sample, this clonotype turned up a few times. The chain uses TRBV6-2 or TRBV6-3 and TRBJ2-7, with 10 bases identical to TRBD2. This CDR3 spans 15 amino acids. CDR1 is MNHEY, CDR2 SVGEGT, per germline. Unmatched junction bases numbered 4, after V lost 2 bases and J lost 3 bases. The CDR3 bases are TGTGCCAGCAGTTACCGGACTAGCGGTGACTACGAGCAGTACTTC. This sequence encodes CASSYRTSGDYEQYF.

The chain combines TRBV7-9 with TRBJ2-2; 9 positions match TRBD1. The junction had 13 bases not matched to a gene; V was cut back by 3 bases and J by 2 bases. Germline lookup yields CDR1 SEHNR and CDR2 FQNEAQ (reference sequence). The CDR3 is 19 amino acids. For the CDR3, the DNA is TGTGCCAGCAGCTTGCTCATTGGAGGGACAGGGCTCAACACCGGGGAGCTGTTTTTT. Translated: CASSLLIGGTGLNTGELFF.

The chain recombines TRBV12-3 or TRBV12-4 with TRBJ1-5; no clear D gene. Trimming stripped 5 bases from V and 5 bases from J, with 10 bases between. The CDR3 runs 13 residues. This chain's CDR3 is CASSPLGYQPQHF. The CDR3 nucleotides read TGTGCCAGCAGTCCCCTTGGATATCAGCCCCAGCATTTT.

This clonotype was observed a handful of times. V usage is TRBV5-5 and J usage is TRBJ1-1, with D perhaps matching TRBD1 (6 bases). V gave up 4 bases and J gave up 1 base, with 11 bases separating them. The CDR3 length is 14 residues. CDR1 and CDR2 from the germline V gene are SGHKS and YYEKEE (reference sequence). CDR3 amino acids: CASSPGHTNTEAFF. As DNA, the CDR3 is TGTGCCAGCAGCCCGGGACACACGAACACTGAAGCTTTCTTT.

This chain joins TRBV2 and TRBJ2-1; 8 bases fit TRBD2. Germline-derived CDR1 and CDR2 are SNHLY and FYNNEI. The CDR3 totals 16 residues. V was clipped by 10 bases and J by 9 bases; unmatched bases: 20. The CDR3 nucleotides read TGTGCCATCCGCGGGATTGCGGGAGGAGGTTTTGGTGAGCAGTTCTTC. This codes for CAIRGIAGGGFGEQFF.

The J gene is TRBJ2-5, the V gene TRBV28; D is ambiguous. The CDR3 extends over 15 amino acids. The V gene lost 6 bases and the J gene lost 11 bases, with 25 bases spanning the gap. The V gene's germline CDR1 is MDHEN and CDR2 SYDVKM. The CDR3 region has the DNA TGTGCCAGCAGCCGAAGGGAAAGGGCCTACAATGAGCAGTACTTC. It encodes CASSRRERAYNEQYF.

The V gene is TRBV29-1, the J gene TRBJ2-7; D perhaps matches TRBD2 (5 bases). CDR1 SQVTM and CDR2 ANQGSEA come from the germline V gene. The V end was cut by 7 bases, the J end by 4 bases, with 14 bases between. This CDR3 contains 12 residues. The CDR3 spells CSAEGTAYEQYF. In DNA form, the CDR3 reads TGCAGCGCCGAGGGCACAGCTTACGAGCAGTACTTC.

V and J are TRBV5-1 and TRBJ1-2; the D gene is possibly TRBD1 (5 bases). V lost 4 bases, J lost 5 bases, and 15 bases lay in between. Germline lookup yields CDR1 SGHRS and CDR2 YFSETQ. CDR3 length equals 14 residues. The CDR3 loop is CASSPRGSRYGYTF. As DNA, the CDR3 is TGCGCCAGCAGCCCGAGGGGCAGCCGATATGGCTACACCTTC.

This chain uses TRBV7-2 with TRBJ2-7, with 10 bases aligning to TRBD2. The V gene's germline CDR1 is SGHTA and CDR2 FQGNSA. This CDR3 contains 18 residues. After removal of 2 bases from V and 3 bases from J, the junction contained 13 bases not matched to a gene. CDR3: CASSLNPSSGGIGYEQYF. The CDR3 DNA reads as TGTGCCAGCAGCTTAAATCCGAGTAGCGGGGGGATAGGCTACGAGCAGTACTTC. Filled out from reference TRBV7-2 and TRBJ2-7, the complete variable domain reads GAGVSQSPSNKVTEKGKDVELRCDPISGHTALYWYRQSLGQGLEFLIYFQGNSAPDKSGLPSDRFSAERTGGSVSTLTIQRTQQEDSAVYLCASSLNPSSGGIGYEQYFGPGTRLTVT.

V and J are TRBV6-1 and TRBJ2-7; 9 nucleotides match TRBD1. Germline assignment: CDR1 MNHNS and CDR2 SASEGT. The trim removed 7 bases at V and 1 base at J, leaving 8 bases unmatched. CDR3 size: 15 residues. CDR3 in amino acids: CASTRDRDGSYEQYF. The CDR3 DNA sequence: TGTGCCAGCACCCGGGACAGGGACGGGTCCTACGAGCAGTACTTC.

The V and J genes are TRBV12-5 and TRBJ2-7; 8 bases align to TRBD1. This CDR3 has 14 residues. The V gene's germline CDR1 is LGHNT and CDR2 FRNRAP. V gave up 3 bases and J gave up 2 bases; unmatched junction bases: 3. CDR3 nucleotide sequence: TGTGCTAGTGGTTTTGGACAGGGTGCCTACGAGCAGTACTTC. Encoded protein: CASGFGQGAYEQYF.

The CDR3 DNA is TGTGCCAGCAGTACTCCAGACATGGGTAAGTCACCCCTCCACTTT. Its translation is CASSTPDMGKSPLHF. The chain joins TRBV6-6 to TRBJ1-6; D is undetermined. V was clipped by 5 bases and J by 10 bases, with 18 bases between them. The CDR3 runs to 15 residues. CDR1 and CDR2 from the germline V gene are MNHNY and SVGAGI (reference sequence).